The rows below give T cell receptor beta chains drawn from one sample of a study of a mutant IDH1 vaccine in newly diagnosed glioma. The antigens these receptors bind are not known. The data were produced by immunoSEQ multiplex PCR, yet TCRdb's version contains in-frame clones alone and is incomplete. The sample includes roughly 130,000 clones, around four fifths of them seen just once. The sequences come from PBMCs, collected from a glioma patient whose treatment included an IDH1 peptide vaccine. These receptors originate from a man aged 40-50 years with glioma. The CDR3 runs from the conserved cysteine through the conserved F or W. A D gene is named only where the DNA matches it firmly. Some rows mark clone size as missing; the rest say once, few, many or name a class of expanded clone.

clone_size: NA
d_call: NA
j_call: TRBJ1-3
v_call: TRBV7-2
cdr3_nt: TGTGCCAGCAGCTTAAGGGTTTTAAGAAACACCATATATTTT
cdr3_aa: CASSLRVLRNTIYF

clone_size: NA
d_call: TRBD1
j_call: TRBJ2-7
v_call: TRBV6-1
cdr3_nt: TGTGCCAGCAGTGATGCGGGACAGGGGCACGAGCAGTACTTC
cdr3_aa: CASSDAGQGHEQYF

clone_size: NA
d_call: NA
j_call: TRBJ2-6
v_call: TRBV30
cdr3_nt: TGTGCCTGGAGTAGGGCGTCTGGGGCCAACGTCCTGACTTTC
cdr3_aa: CAWSRASGANVLTF

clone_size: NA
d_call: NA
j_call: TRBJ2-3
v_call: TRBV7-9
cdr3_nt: TGTGCCAGCAGCATACTAGGAACAGATACGCAGTATTTT
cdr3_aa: CASSILGTDTQYF

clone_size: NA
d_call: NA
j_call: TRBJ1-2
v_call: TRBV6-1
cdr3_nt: TGTGCCAGCAGTGGAACGGTATCCGATGGCTACACCTTC
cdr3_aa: CASSGTVSDGYTF

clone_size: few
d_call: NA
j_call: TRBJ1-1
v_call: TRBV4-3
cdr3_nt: TGCGCCAGCAGCCAATCCTGGATCAGGATAAACACTGAAGCTTTCTTT
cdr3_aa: CASSQSWIRINTEAFF

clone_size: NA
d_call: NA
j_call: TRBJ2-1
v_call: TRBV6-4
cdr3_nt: TGTGCCAGCAGTGTTGTCTCGAGCTCCTACAATGAGCAGTTCTTC
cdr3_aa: CASSVVSSSYNEQFF

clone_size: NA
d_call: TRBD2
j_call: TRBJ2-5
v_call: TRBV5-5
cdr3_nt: TGTGCCAGCAGTCATGCCGGGGGGGAGACCCAGTACTTC
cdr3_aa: CASSHAGGETQYF

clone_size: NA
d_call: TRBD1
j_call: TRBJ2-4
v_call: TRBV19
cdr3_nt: TGTGCCAGTAGTGCCCCCGGGACAGGGGGATACATTCAGTACTTC
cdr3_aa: CASSAPGTGGYIQYF

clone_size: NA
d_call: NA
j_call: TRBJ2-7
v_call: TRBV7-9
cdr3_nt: TGTGCCAGCAGCCCACCCCTTTACGAGCAGTACTTC
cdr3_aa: CASSPPLYEQYF

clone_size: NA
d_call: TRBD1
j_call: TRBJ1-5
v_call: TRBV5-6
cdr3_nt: TGTGCCAGCAGCTTTGGGACAGGGGGCAAAGGACAGCCCCAGCATTTT
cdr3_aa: CASSFGTGGKGQPQHF

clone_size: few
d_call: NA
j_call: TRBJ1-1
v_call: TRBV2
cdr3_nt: TGTGCCAGCAGTGAAGTCCAGGGGTTATACCCTGAAGCTTTCTTT
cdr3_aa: CASSEVQGLYPEAFF

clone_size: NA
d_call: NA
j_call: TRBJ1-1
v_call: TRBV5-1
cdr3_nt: TGCGCCAGCAGCCGCGACGGTACGAACACTGAAGCTTTCTTT
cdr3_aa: CASSRDGTNTEAFF

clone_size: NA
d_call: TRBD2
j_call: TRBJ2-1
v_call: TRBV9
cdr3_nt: TGTGCCAGCAGCGTATCTAGCGGGGGGTGGTACAATGAGCAGTTCTTC
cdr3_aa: CASSVSSGGWYNEQFF

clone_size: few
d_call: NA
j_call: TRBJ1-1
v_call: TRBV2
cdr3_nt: TGTGCCAGCAGGGGGTCACGAACTGAAGCTTTCTTT
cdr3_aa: CASRGSRTEAFF

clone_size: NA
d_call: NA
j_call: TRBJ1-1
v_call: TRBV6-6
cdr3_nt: TGTGCCAGCAGTTACCCCAGAGAAGCTTTCTTT
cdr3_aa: CASSYPREAFF

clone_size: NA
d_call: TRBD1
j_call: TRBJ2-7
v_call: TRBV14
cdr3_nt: TGTGCCAGCAGCTCTCGGGACAGGCAATTTCCCTACGAGCAGTACTTC
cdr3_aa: CASSSRDRQFPYEQYF

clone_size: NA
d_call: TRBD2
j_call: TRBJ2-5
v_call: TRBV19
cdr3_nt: TGTGCCAGTAGTCAGGGACTAGCGGGAGGGGAGACCCAGTACTTC
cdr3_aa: CASSQGLAGGETQYF

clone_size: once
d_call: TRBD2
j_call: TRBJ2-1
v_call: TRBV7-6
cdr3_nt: TGTGCCAGCAGCTTGCGGGGGGGGGCGTCAGTGGAGCAGTTCTTC
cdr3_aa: CASSLRGGASVEQFF

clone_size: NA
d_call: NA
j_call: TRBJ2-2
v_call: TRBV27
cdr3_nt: TGTGCCAGCAGTTTACAATTGACCGGGGAGCTGTTTTTT
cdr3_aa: CASSLQLTGELFF

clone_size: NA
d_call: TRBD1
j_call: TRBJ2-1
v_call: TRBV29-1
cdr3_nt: TGCAGCGTCGAAAATACTAAGGACAGGAACTACAATGAGCAGTTCTTC
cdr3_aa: CSVENTKDRNYNEQFF

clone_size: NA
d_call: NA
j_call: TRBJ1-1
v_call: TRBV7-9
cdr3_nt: TGTGCCAGCAGTCGGACAGAATCTCCCATGAACACTGAAGCTTTCTTT
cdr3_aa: CASSRTESPMNTEAFF

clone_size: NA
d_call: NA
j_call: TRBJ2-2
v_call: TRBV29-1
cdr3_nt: TGCAGCGTTGAGGGGGGGCAGTCGATGGACACCGGGGAGCTGTTTTTT
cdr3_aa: CSVEGGQSMDTGELFF

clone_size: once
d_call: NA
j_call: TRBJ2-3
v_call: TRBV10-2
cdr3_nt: TGCGCCAGCAGCGGGTCAGATACGCAGTATTTT
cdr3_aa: CASSGSDTQYF

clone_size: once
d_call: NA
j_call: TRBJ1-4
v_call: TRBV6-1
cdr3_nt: TGTGCCAGCAGTGAAGCGGGCAGGACAACTAATGAAAAACTGTTTTTT
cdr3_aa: CASSEAGRTTNEKLFF

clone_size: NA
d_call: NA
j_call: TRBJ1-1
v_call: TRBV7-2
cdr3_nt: TGTGCCAGCAGCTTAGCGCCGGTGAACACTGAAGCTTTCTTT
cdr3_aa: CASSLAPVNTEAFF

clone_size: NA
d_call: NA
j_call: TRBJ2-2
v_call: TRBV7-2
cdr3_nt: TGTGCCAGCAGCTTAAAGAACACCGGGGAGCTGTTTTTT
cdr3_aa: CASSLKNTGELFF

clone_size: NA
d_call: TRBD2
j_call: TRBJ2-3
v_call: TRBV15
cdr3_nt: TGTGCCACCAGCAGACCTCAAGGGGCACTATCAGCGGGGAACGTGAATACGCAGTATTTT
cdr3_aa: CATSRPQGALSAGNVNTQYF

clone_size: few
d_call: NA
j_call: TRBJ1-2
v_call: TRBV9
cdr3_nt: TGTGCCAGCAGCGTGGGGGGCTTGAGCTATGGCTACACCTTC
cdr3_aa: CASSVGGLSYGYTF

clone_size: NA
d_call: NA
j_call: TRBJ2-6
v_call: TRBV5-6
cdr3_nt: TGTGCCAGCAGCTCCTACAGGTATGGGTACTCTGGGGCCAACGTCCTGACTTTC
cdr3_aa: CASSSYRYGYSGANVLTF

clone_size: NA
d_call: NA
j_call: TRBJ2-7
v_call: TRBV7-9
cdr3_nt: TGTGCCAGCAGCCCACGCTTAACTGACTACGAGCAGTACTTC
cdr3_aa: CASSPRLTDYEQYF

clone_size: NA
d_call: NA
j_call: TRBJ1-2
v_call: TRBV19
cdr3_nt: TGTGCCAGTAGTATAGACGACACCCGCCACAGCTATGGCTACACCTTC
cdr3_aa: CASSIDDTRHSYGYTF

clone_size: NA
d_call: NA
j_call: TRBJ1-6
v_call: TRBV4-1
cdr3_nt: TGCGCCAGCAGCCAAGAAACAGGGTGGAGAGGTTCACCCCTCCACTTT
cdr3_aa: CASSQETGWRGSPLHF

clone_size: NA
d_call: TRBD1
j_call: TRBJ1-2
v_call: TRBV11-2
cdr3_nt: TGTGCCAGCAGCTTGGAGGGGGCGGTAGGCTACACCTTC
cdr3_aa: CASSLEGAVGYTF

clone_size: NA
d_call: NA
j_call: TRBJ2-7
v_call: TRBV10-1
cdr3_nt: TGCGCCAGCAGTGAAGCTGGCAGGCCGCAGCGAGGCGAGCAGTACTTC
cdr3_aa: CASSEAGRPQRGEQYF

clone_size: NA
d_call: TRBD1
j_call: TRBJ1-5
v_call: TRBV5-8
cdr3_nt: TGTGCCAGCAGCTTTACAACAGGGGTCGGCAATCAGCCCCAGCATTTT
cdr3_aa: CASSFTTGVGNQPQHF

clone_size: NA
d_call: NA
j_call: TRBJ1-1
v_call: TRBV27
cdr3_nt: TGTGCCAGCAGTTTATCAAGGCGGGTGAACACTGAAGCTTTCTTT
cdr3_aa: CASSLSRRVNTEAFF

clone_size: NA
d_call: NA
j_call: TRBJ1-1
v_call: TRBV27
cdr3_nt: TGTGCCAGCAGTTTATCAGGAGGTATGAACACTGAAGCTTTCTTT
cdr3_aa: CASSLSGGMNTEAFF

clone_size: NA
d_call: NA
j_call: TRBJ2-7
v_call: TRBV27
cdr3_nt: TGTGCCAGCAGGCCGGGACAATTAGGTTACGAGCAGTACTTC
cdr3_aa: CASRPGQLGYEQYF

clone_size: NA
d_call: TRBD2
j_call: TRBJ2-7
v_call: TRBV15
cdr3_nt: TGTGCCACCAGCAGGGAGCGGGGGGCCTACTCCTACGAGCAGTACTTC
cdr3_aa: CATSRERGAYSYEQYF

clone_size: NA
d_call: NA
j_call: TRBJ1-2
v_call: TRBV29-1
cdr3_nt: TGCAGCGTTGATAGGGACAAGGCCCCAGCTAACTATGGCTACACCTTC
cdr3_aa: CSVDRDKAPANYGYTF

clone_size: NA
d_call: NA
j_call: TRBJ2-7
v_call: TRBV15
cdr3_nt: TGTGCCACCAGCAGAGGAACAGGTGCCTCCTACGAGCAGTACTTC
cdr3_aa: CATSRGTGASYEQYF

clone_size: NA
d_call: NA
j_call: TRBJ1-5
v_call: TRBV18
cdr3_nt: TGTGCCAGCTCACCGGGGCAGGGTCACAATCAGCCCCAGCATTTT
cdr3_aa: CASSPGQGHNQPQHF

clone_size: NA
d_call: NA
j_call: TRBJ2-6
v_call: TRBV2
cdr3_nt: TGTGCCAGCAGACAAGGGACCGGGGCCAACGTCCTGACTTTC
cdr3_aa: CASRQGTGANVLTF

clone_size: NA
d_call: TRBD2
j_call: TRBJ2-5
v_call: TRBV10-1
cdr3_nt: TGCGCCAGCGAGCGGGGCGTCGGAGAGACCCAGTACTTC
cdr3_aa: CASERGVGETQYF

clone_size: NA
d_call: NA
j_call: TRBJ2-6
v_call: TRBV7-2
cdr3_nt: TGTGCCAGCAGCCTGGGCGGAAGCTCTGGGGCCAACGTCCTGACTTTC
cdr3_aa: CASSLGGSSGANVLTF

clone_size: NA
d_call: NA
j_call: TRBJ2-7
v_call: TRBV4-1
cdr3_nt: TGCGCCAGCAGGCAAACCGGGACGGACGAGCAGTACTTC
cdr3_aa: CASRQTGTDEQYF

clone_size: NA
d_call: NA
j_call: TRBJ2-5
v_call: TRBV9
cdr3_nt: TGTGCCAGCAGCCTTTACGGGGGATGGGAGACCCAGTACTTC
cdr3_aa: CASSLYGGWETQYF

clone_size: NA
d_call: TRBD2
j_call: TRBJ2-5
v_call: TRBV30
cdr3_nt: TGTGCCTGGGCTATTGGAGCGGGGGCCCGAGAGACCCAGTACTTC
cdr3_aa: CAWAIGAGARETQYF